This entry features one TCR beta chain sequence. What it binds is unknown. Assay used: immunoSEQ multiplex PCR; TCRdb lists only in-frame clones, some missing. Of roughly 2.1 million clones in the sample, roughly 91% were seen once. The data stem from a study of shared clonotypes between healthy human individuals. Study information: Donor ages ranged 18 to 49 years: a couple of women, a few men.

V shed 0 bases and J shed 3 bases, with 11 bases lying between them. The CDR3 is 16 residues long. Looked up from germline, CDR1 is MDHEN and CDR2 is SYDVKM. Whole-study findings and limits: The authors expected sequencing depth to affect clonotype sharing among donors.

Cells designated naive CD8 were CD45RO-negative and were positively selected for CCR7, with terminally differentiated effector memory CD45RA+ cells excluded. This sequence joins TRBV28 and TRBJ1-4, with D tentatively TRBD1 (6 bases). The clonotype comes from a man aged 18 to 35 in good health. Some clones in this sample may be carry-over from other donors' samples. The material sequenced was naive CD8+ T cells from PBMCs. The DNA of the CDR3 is TGTGCCAGCAGTTTATGGGGGGGCCAAGCTAATGAAAAACTGTTTTTT. Protein product: CASSLWGGQANEKLFF.